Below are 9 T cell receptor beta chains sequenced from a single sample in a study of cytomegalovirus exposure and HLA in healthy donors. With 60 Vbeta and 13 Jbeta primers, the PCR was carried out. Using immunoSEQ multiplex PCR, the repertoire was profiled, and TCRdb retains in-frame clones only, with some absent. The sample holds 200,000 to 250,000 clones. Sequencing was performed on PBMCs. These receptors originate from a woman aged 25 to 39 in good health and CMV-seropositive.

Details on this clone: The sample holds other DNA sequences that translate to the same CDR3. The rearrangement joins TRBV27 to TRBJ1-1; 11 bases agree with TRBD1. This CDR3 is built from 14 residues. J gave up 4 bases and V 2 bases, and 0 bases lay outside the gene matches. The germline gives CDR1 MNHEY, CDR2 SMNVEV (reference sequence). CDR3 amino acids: CASSLGTGGTEAFF. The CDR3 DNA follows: TGTGCCAGCAGTTTAGGGACAGGGGGCACTGAAGCTTTCTTT.

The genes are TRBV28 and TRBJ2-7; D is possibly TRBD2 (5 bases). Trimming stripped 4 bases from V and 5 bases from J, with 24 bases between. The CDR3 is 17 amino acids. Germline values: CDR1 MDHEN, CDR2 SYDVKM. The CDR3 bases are TGTGCCAGCAGTTCACCCCGGGTAGCAGGAGGATCCGACGAGCAGTACTTC. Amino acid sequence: CASSSPRVAGGSDEQYF.

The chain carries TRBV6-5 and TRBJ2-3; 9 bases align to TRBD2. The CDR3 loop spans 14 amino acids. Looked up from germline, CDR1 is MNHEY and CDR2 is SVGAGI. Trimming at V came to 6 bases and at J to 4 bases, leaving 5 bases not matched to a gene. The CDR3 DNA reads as TGTGCCAGCAGAAGGACTAGCGTGGCAGATACGCAGTATTTT. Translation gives CASRRTSVADTQYF.

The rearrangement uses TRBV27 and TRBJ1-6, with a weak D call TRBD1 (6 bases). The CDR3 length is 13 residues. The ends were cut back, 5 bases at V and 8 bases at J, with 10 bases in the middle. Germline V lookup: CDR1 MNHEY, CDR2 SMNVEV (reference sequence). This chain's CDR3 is CASSEDSYSPLHF. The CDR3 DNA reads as TGTGCCAGCAGTGAGGACAGTTATTCACCCCTCCACTTT.

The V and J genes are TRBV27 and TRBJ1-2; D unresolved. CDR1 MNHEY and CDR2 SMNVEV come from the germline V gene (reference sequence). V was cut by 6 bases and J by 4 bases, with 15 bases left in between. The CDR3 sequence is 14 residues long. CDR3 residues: CASRYSGPSYGYTF. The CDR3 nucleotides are TGTGCCAGCAGATACTCTGGGCCCAGCTATGGCTACACCTTC.

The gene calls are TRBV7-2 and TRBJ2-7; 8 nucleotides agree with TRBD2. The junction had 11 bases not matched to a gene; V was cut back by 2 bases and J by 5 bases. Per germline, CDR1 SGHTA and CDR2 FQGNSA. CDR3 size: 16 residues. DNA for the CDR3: TGTGCCAGCAGCTTAACCATTTCCGGGGGGGGCCACGAGCAGTACTTC. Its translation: CASSLTISGGGHEQYF.

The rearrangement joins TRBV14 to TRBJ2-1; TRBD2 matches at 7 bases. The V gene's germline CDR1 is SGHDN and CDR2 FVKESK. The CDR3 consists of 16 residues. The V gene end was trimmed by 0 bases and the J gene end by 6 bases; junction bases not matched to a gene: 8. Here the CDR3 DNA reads TGTGCCAGCAGCCAAGAAGGACAAAGCGGGGTCAATGAGCAGTTCTTC. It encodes CASSQEGQSGVNEQFF.

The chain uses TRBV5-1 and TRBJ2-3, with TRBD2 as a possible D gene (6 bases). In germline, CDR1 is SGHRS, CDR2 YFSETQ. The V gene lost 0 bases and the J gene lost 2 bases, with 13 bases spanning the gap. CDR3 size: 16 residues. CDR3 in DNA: TGCGCCAGCAGCTTGGATCAGACTAGACTCACAGATACGCAGTATTTT. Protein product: CASSLDQTRLTDTQYF.

The DNA of the CDR3 is TGTGCCTGGTTCCTTAGGGGGCGGACCTATGGCTACACCTTC. This encodes CAWFLRGRTYGYTF. The chain links TRBV30 to TRBJ1-2; 7 bases match TRBD1. With 5 bases clipped from V and 4 bases from J, the junction kept 10 bases outside the gene matches. The CDR3 has 14 amino acids. Germline V gives CDR1 GTSNPN, CDR2 SVGIG (reference sequence).